The entry below describes one T cell receptor beta chain. Antigen specificity is unknown. The CDR3 totals 15 residues. Germline V gene data show CDR1 as PRHDT and CDR2 as FYEKMQ (reference sequence). The V end was cut by 5 bases, the J end by 3 bases, with 16 bases between. Terminally differentiated effector memory CD45RA+ cells were excluded from the naive CD8 cells, which were CD45RO-negative and positively selected for CCR7. The entry originates in a study of shared clonotypes between healthy human individuals. Study at large: Donor composition was a couple of women and a few men, aged 18 to 49.

Assay execution took place at the deep level. Several immunoSEQ plates received, in even portions, the genomic DNA of each subset. TCRdb's copy holds only in-frame clones and misses some; the assay was immunoSEQ multiplex PCR. The table lists about 2.1 million clones, just over 90% of them singletons. Study outcomes and limitations: The represented genetic and exposure-history diversity was limited by the small number of donors.

This rearrangement joins TRBV13 to TRBJ1-2; perhaps TRBD1 as D (5 bases). The receptor was isolated from a man in his late teens or twenties in good health. Some clones in this sample may be carry-over from other donors' samples. Sequenced material: naive CD8+ T cells from PBMCs. CDR3 residues: CASSTPRDSHYGYTF. CDR3 nucleotides: TGTGCCAGCAGCACCCCCCGGGACTCGCACTATGGCTACACCTTC. The full variable domain, with the rest looked up from reference TRBV13 and TRBJ1-2, is AAGVIQSPRHLIKEKRETATLKCYPIPRHDTVYWYQQGPGQDPQFLISFYEKMQSDKGSIPDRFSAQQFSDYHSELNMSSLELGDSALYFCASSTPRDSHYGYTFGSGTRLTVV.